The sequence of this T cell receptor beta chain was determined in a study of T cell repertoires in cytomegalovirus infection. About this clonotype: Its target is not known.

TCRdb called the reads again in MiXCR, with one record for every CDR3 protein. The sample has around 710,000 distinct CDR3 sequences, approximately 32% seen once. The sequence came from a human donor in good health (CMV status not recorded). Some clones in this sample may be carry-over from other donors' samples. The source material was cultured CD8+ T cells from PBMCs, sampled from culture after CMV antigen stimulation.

CDR3 sequence (DNA): TGTGCCAGCAGCTTAGGTCCTAGCGGAATCTACAATGAGCAGTTCTTC. It yields the protein CASSLGPSGIYNEQFF. This rearrangement joins TRBV11-2 to TRBJ2-1; the match to TRBD2 covers 7 bases. V gave up 1 base and J gave up 3 bases; unmatched junction bases: 6. The CDR3 has 16 residues. Germline V gene sequence: CDR1 SGHAT, CDR2 FQNNGV.